The 26 T cell receptor beta chains given below trace back to one sample, sequenced in a study of neurological immune-mediated disorders. TCRdb itself ran the 5' RACE reads through MiXCR, one entry per CDR3 protein. The sample yields some 54,000 distinct CDR3 sequences, approximately 11% seen once. Time point described: longitudinal time-point 1 (baseline). Sequenced input: PBMCs. The receptors shown here come from a male donor with HTLV-1-associated myelopathy (HAM/TSP).

This clonotype was seen repeatedly, ten times or more. V and J are TRBV7-9 and TRBJ2-5, with 9 bases lining up with TRBD2. CDR1 SEHNR and CDR2 FQNEAQ come from the germline V gene (reference sequence). The CDR3 runs 15 residues. The J segment lost 3 bases and the V segment lost 3 bases, leaving 5 bases of the junction unmatched. The CDR3 DNA sequence: TGTGCCAGCAGCTTCTTCGGGACTAGCAAAGAGACCCAGTACTTC. Translation: CASSFFGTSKETQYF.

This clonotype was counted a few times. The rearrangement links TRBV27 to TRBJ2-3, with 9 nucleotides matching TRBD1. The CDR3 runs 15 residues. V was clipped by 5 bases and J by 3 bases; unmatched bases: 6. The germline V gene encodes CDR1 MNHEY and CDR2 SMNVEV (reference sequence). CDR3 DNA: TGTGCCAGCAGTACCGGGACAGGGCGGACAGATACGCAGTATTTT. Translation: CASSTGTGRTDTQYF.

Ten or more counts support this clonotype. The chain is built from TRBV29-1 and TRBJ1-1; D might be TRBD1 (5 bases). With 3 bases removed from V and 11 bases from J, the gap between germline ends came to 19 bases. The germline V gene has CDR1 SQVTM and CDR2 ANQGSEA. This CDR3 has 13 amino acids. This CDR3 reads CSVDPGRSSGAFF. Here the CDR3 DNA reads TGCAGCGTTGACCCGGGACGGTCCTCTGGGGCTTTCTTT.

This clonotype was observed at least ten times. The V call is TRBV20-1, the J call TRBJ2-1; D assignment may be TRBD1 or TRBD2 (5 bases each). The CDR3 sequence is 15 residues long. Per the germline V gene, CDR1 is DFQATT and CDR2 is SNEGSKA (reference sequence). With 3 bases removed from V and 1 base from J, the gap between germline ends came to 13 bases. The CDR3 DNA is TGCAGTGCTAGTTACAGGAGGAATTCCTACAATGAGCAGTTCTTC. Its translation is CSASYRRNSYNEQFF.

This clonotype came up many times. The chain links TRBV2 to TRBJ1-6, with D perhaps matching TRBD1 (5 bases). V lost 4 bases and J 7 bases, leaving 8 bases between the germline ends. The CDR3 runs to 13 residues. Germline CDR1 reads SNHLY; CDR2 reads FYNNEI. The CDR3 protein is CASSGGTNSPLHF. The CDR3 DNA reads as TGTGCCAGCAGTGGGGGGACCAATTCACCCCTCCACTTT.

In its sample, this clonotype was seen many times. V is TRBV5-1 and J is TRBJ2-7; the D gene is possibly TRBD2 (6 bases). This CDR3 spans 13 amino acids. Germline lookup yields CDR1 SGHRS and CDR2 YFSETQ. The V end lost 8 bases, the J end lost 5 bases, and 17 bases lay between the germline ends. CDR3 bases: TGCGCCAGTGGGACTCCGGAGGCTCACGAGCAGTACTTC. Translated, it gives CASGTPEAHEQYF.

This clonotype has ten or more counts. This rearrangement joins TRBV19 to TRBJ2-1; D uncertain. The length of the CDR3 is 12 residues. Germline V CDR1 and CDR2: LNHDA, SQIVND (reference sequence). Trimming took off 0 bases at V and 10 bases at J, with 7 bases between the two ends. CDR3 coding DNA: TGTGCCAGTAGTATAGAGACTGGGGAGCAGTTCTTC. Residues: CASSIETGEQFF.

This clonotype has a handful of counts. The V call is TRBV20-1, the J call TRBJ1-1, with a tentative D call TRBD1 (5 bases). The V end lost 5 bases, the J end lost 10 bases, and 20 bases lay between the germline ends. The CDR3 covers 13 residues. CDR1 is DFQATT, CDR2 SNEGSKA, per germline (reference sequence). CDR3 sequence: CSAAWGVFAAAFF. CDR3 DNA sequence: TGCAGTGCTGCCTGGGGGGTATTCGCTGCAGCTTTCTTT.

The sample holds many counts of this clonotype. The chain links TRBV6-2 or TRBV6-3 to TRBJ2-3, with TRBD2 matching 8 bases. The germline CDR1 and CDR2 sequences are MNHEY and SVGEGT. V shed 0 bases and J 3 bases; nucleotides not matched to a gene: 11. The CDR3 loop spans 18 amino acids. The CDR3 loop is CASSYSSLLAGSTDTQYF. The CDR3 DNA is TGTGCCAGCAGTTACTCCAGTTTATTAGCGGGGAGTACAGATACGCAGTATTTT.

This clonotype was detected ten times or more. The chain has TRBV7-2 and TRBJ2-3; a weak D match, TRBD2 (5 bases). Trimming removed 2 bases at V and 4 bases at J, with 7 bases between. CDR1 is SGHTA and CDR2 is FQGNSA in the germline V gene. The CDR3 extends over 13 amino acids. CDR3 residues: CASSLWGADTQYF. The DNA of the CDR3 is TGTGCCAGCAGCTTATGGGGAGCAGATACGCAGTATTTT. Together with reference TRBV7-2 and TRBJ2-3, the CDR3 gives the full variable domain: GAGVSQSPSNKVTEKGKDVELRCDPISGHTALYWYRQSLGQGLEFLIYFQGNSAPDKSGLPSDRFSAERTGGSVSTLTIQRTQQEDSAVYLCASSLWGADTQYFGPGTRLTVL.

This clonotype was recorded many times. The rearrangement uses TRBV12-3 or TRBV12-4 and TRBJ2-3, with 7 bases aligning to TRBD2. This CDR3 comprises 16 residues. V shed 1 base, J shed 10 bases, and the junction held 14 bases outside the gene matches. CDR3 protein: CASSLGVARGSRAQYF. CDR3 in DNA: TGTGCCAGCAGTTTAGGGGTCGCGCGGGGGAGCCGGGCGCAGTATTTT.

Within the sample, this clonotype is medium-sized. The chain employs TRBV7-8 and TRBJ2-1, with 9 positions matching TRBD2. Trimming removed 1 base from V and 7 bases from J; junction bases left unmatched: 2. CDR1 is SGHVS and CDR2 is FQNEAQ in the germline V gene. There are 14 residues in the CDR3. CDR3 bases: TGTGCCAGCAGCTTAGGTAGCGGGGGTAATGAGCAGTTCTTC. It codes for CASSLGSGGNEQFF.

This clonotype has a handful of counts. The chain couples TRBV6-2 or TRBV6-3 to TRBJ2-1; D gene uncertain. Germline CDR1 MNHEY, CDR2 SVGEGT. V gave up 4 bases and J gave up 6 bases, with 16 bases separating them. This CDR3 comprises 15 residues. This CDR3 is CASSSLTLHPNEQFF. CDR3 DNA sequence: TGTGCCAGCAGTTCCTTAACCCTCCACCCCAATGAGCAGTTCTTC.

Ten or more counts support this clonotype. The V gene is TRBV12-3 or TRBV12-4, the J gene TRBJ1-6; tentatively, D is TRBD1 (6 bases). V lost 4 bases and J lost 7, with 8 bases in between. The CDR3 runs to 13 residues. For the CDR3, the DNA is TGTGCCAGCAGTTCAGGGGTAAATTCACCCCTCCACTTT. It specifies CASSSGVNSPLHF.

This clonotype was seen at least ten times. CDR3 protein: CASRGLLGGETQYF. The CDR3, as DNA: TGTGCCAGCAGGGGACTTCTTGGCGGAGAGACCCAGTACTTC. The chain recombines TRBV6-6 with TRBJ2-5; tentative D call: TRBD2 (6 bases). CDR1 is MNHNY, CDR2 SVGAGI, per germline (reference sequence). Trimming removed 6 bases at V and 4 bases at J, with 15 bases between. The CDR3 length is 14 residues.

Many counts were recorded for this clonotype. The chain has TRBV20-1 and TRBJ2-7; TRBD1 matches at 10 bases. V lost 5 bases and J lost 5; bases outside the gene matches: 3. CDR1 and CDR2 from the germline V gene are DFQATT and SNEGSKA (reference sequence). The CDR3 has 12 residues. CDR3 coding DNA: TGCAGTGCTGACAGGGGGCTCAACGAGCAGTACTTC. Its protein is CSADRGLNEQYF.

The gene calls are TRBV18 and TRBJ1-1; 7 nucleotides line up with TRBD1. The germline CDR1 and CDR2 sequences are KGHSH and LQKENI. V dropped 6 bases and J dropped 7; count of bases not matched to a gene: 8. The CDR3 has 13 amino acids. CDR3 bases: TGTGCCAGCTCCCTGGACAGGAGGGGTGAAGCTTTCTTT. Its translation is CASSLDRRGEAFF.

This clonotype was counted ten times or more. This sequence joins TRBV20-1 and TRBJ2-3; a weak D match, TRBD2 (7 bases). The CDR3 consists of 18 residues. Germline values: CDR1 DFQATT, CDR2 SNEGSKA (reference sequence). The V and J ends lost 0 bases and 2 bases respectively, with 21 bases between them. CDR3 sequence reads: CSARDNERGGLNTDTQYF. The CDR3 bases are TGCAGTGCTAGAGATAACGAGCGCGGGGGCCTTAACACAGATACGCAGTATTTT.

This clonotype was counted only a few times. The chain is built from TRBV7-2 and TRBJ1-5, with 8 bases lining up with TRBD1. Germline V CDR1 and CDR2: SGHTA, FQGNSA. With 6 bases clipped from V and 4 bases from J, the junction kept 5 bases outside the gene matches. The CDR3 has 14 amino acids. The CDR3 DNA reads as TGTGCCAGCAGTAACAGGGGGGGGAATCAGCCCCAGCATTTT. This encodes CASSNRGGNQPQHF.

In its sample, this clonotype was seen many times. This rearrangement joins TRBV7-9 to TRBJ1-1; D remains ambiguous. CDR1 is SEHNR and CDR2 is FQNEAQ in the germline V gene (reference sequence). V was pared by 5 bases and J by 1 base, with 11 bases between. The CDR3 is 14 amino acids. CDR3 sequence (DNA): TGTGCCAGCAGCGTCCTCGCGGGGAACACTGAAGCTTTCTTT. Its translation: CASSVLAGNTEAFF.

This clonotype was seen at least ten times. The J gene is TRBJ1-5, the V gene TRBV7-2, with D tentatively TRBD1 (6 bases). The CDR3 contains 13 residues. Germline CDR1 SGHTA, CDR2 FQGNSA. Trimming cost V 5 bases and J 5 bases, with 10 bases left between them. CDR3 coding DNA: TGTGCCAGCAGCATCAGGGGAGATCAGCCCCAGCATTTT. This translates into CASSIRGDQPQHF.

This clonotype was recorded at least ten times. The rearrangement links TRBV7-9 to TRBJ2-7; perhaps TRBD1 as D (6 bases). The CDR3 is 14 amino acids. V was shortened by 5 bases and J by 0 bases, with 11 bases between the two germline ends. Germline assignment: CDR1 SEHNR and CDR2 FQNEAQ (reference sequence). The CDR3 DNA sequence: TGTGCCAGCAGCCGGACAGCGAACTCCTACGAGCAGTACTTC. Amino acids: CASSRTANSYEQYF. Full variable domain (rest looked up from reference TRBV7-9 and TRBJ2-7): DTGVSQNPRHKITKRGQNVTFRCDPISEHNRLYWYRQTLGQGPEFLTYFQNEAQLEKSRLLSDRFSAERPKGSFSTLEIQRTEQGDSAMYLCASSRTANSYEQYFGPGTRLTVT.

Many counts were recorded for this clonotype. This chain connects TRBV6-5 to TRBJ2-3, with 7 bases lining up with TRBD1. CDR1 MNHEY and CDR2 SVGAGI come from the germline V gene. J gave up 0 bases and V 6 bases, and 12 bases lay outside the gene matches. The CDR3 consists of 17 residues. The CDR3 protein is CASRRNRGSTSTDTQYF. In DNA form, the CDR3 reads TGTGCCAGCAGAAGGAACAGGGGCTCGACTAGCACAGATACGCAGTATTTT.

This clonotype has at least ten counts. The chain combines TRBV5-1 with TRBJ2-7; maybe TRBD1 (5 bases). The CDR3 is 16 amino acids. Trimming left V 0 bases short and J 0 bases short, with 13 bases between. Germline CDR1 and CDR2: SGHRS and YFSETQ. In nucleotides, the CDR3 is TGCGCCAGCAGCTTGGGGACACGCGTCTCCTCCTACGAGCAGTACTTC. Its protein is CASSLGTRVSSYEQYF. Full variable domain (remainder filled in from reference TRBV5-1 and TRBJ2-7): KAGVTQTPRYLIKTRGQQVTLSCSPISGHRSVSWYQQTPGQGLQFLFEYFSETQRNKGNFPGRFSGRQFSNSRSEMNVSTLELGDSALYLCASSLGTRVSSYEQYFGPGTRLTVT.

The chain has TRBV2 and TRBJ1-3; D perhaps matches TRBD1 (5 bases). The CDR3 covers 14 residues. Trimming pared 2 bases from V and 2 bases from J, leaving 7 bases between. Germline V gene data show CDR1 as SNHLY and CDR2 as FYNNEI. The CDR3 bases are TGTGCCAGCAGTGAAAGGGGAGCTGGAAACACCATATATTTT. This encodes CASSERGAGNTIYF.

There are many counts of this clonotype. This sequence joins TRBV27 and TRBJ1-6; 7 nucleotides line up with TRBD1. V shed 6 bases, J shed 3 bases, and the junction held 5 bases outside the gene matches. Germline V gene data show CDR1 as MNHEY and CDR2 as SMNVEV (reference sequence). The CDR3 has 15 residues. The CDR3 DNA sequence: TGTGCCAGCAGGCCTCCAGGGGGCTATAATTCACCCCTCCACTTT. Protein product: CASRPPGGYNSPLHF.